This T cell receptor (beta chain) originates from a study of shared clonotypes between healthy human individuals. With regard to this clone: Its antigen is not known.

An even split of each subset's genomic DNA across several immunoSEQ plates was performed. Authors' analysis steps: ImmunoSEQ output lacked quality scores and full-length reads, limiting matched filtering. Clones were read by immunoSEQ multiplex PCR, and TCRdb kept only the in-frame ones, dropping some. V and J calls and clone size are as listed in that table; D and trimming were resolved from the DNA. The sample holds some 2.3 million clones, approximately 95% seen once. CDR1 and CDR2 from the germline V gene are SGHTA and FQGNSA. The V and J ends lost 2 bases and 8 bases, in that order; junction bases with no gene match: 14. CDR3 size: 16 residues. Study-wide results and caveats: Memory subsets generally showed lower estimated richness than naive subsets. Rarefaction analysis demonstrated incomplete sorted-subset sequencing notwithstanding large depth.

The material sequenced was naive CD4+ T cells from PBMCs. Subset specified: CD45RA+ positively selected. This receptor was taken from a man younger than 35 in good health. Some clones in this sample may be carry-over from other donors' samples. The genes are TRBV7-2 and TRBJ1-2, with 7 bases fitting TRBD1. CDR3 sequence: CASSLSGDRTSRGYTF. The CDR3 DNA follows: TGTGCCAGCAGCTTATCGGGGGACAGAACCAGTCGGGGCTACACCTTC.